These 30 T cell receptor beta chains were sequenced from one sample in a study of blood T cells in healthy people across ages (dated by TCRdb to 2015 to 2017). Libraries were made using 5' RACE. TCRdb lists the instrument as Illumina HiSeq 2500. A second PCR of roughly 6 to 11 cycles was run with a J-beta primer mix and a sample-barcoded 5' primer. TCRdb trimmed public reads at Q25 via fastp, called clones via MiXCR and kept in-frame beta chains. Duplicate CDR3 protein sequences are folded into a single record with the most common DNA and genes. The sample data list around 780,000 distinct CDR3 sequences, and 56% of these were observed just once. The ten top clones hold 20% to 30% of the sample. Sequenced material: blood. These receptors all stem from a man in his forties in good health.

This clonotype came up a few times. V gene TRBV3-1 combines with J gene TRBJ1-2; D gene unclear. Trimming removed 0 bases at V and 4 bases at J, with 12 bases between. Germline CDR1 and CDR2: LGHDT and YNNKEL (reference sequence). The CDR3 is 15 amino acids. The CDR3 region is CASSQDAATSYGYTF. The CDR3 DNA follows: TGTGCCAGCAGCCAAGATGCCGCGACATCCTATGGCTACACCTTC.

This clonotype showed up just a few times. CDR3 amino acids: CASSPTSGGTYNEQFF. The CDR3 DNA sequence: TGTGCCAGCAGTCCGACTAGCGGGGGGACCTACAATGAGCAGTTCTTC. This chain links TRBV6-2 or TRBV6-3 with TRBJ2-1; TRBD2 agrees at 13 bases. The ends lost 5 bases at V and 2 bases at J; junction bases unmatched: 3. The CDR3 consists of 16 residues. The V gene's germline CDR1 is MNHEY and CDR2 SVGEGT.

The V call is TRBV3-1, the J call TRBJ1-5; tentatively, D is TRBD1 (6 bases). V lost 4 bases and J 10 bases, leaving 17 bases between the germline ends. Germline loops: CDR1 LGHDT, CDR2 YNNKEL (reference sequence). The CDR3 extends over 14 amino acids. CDR3 DNA sequence: TGTGCCAGCAGCCGGGGGACACTCGTAGAACCCCAGCATTTT. This codes for CASSRGTLVEPQHF.

Comments on this clonotype: A read error may produce the germline difference seen at one junction end. The V call is TRBV7-9, the J call TRBJ2-7, with D unresolved. TRBJ2-5 explains the end of the DNA better; the J call may be wrong. The CDR3 runs 13 residues. The V gene's germline CDR1 is SEHNR and CDR2 FQNEAQ (reference sequence). Here the CDR3 reads CASSPSGQGTQYF. In nucleotides, the CDR3 is TGTGCCAGCAGCCCATCCGGGCAAGGGACCCAGTACTTC.

The V gene is TRBV12-3 or TRBV12-4, the J gene TRBJ2-6, with D possibly being TRBD1 or TRBD2 (5 bases each). The CDR3 has 20 amino acids. Trimming pared 6 bases from V and 1 base from J, leaving 25 bases between. CDR3 nucleotides: TGTGCCAGCAGCCGGGCCCCCGGGACGATGGCGCTTTCTGGGGCCAACGTCCTGACTTTC. The encoded protein is CASSRAPGTMALSGANVLTF.

This clonotype was counted a few times. The chain combines TRBV24-1 with TRBJ2-3, with 8 bases matching TRBD1. Germline values: CDR1 KGHDR, CDR2 SFDVKD. V was clipped by 1 base and J by 2 bases; unmatched bases: 4. This CDR3 is built from 16 residues. The CDR3 here is CATSDFTTGDTDTQYF. CDR3 coding DNA: TGTGCCACCAGTGATTTCACGACAGGGGACACAGATACGCAGTATTTT.

CDR3 sequence reads: CASRRQGMVSGANVLTF. The CDR3 coding sequence is TGTGCCAGCAGGAGACAGGGAATGGTCTCTGGGGCCAACGTCCTGACTTTC. The V call is TRBV12-3 or TRBV12-4, the J call TRBJ2-6; 7 nucleotides match TRBD1. After removal of 6 bases from V and 0 bases from J, the junction contained 8 bases not matched to a gene. This CDR3 region has 17 residues.

The V call is TRBV27, the J call TRBJ2-7, with TRBD2 as a possible D gene (6 bases). In germline, CDR1 is MNHEY, CDR2 SMNVEV (reference sequence). This CDR3 spans 13 amino acids. V was shortened by 10 bases and J by 2 bases, with 15 bases between the two germline ends. This CDR3 is CAIRPGGTYEQYF. CDR3 sequence (DNA): TGTGCCATTCGACCCGGGGGTACCTACGAGCAGTACTTC.

The chain is built from TRBV12-3 or TRBV12-4 and TRBJ2-1; D unresolved. V was clipped by 4 bases and J by 5 bases, with 12 bases between them. The CDR3 is 14 amino acids. The CDR3 protein is CASSYPLINNEQFF. The CDR3 nucleotides read TGTGCCAGCAGTTACCCCCTGATAAACAATGAGCAGTTCTTC.

This clonotype was observed a handful of times. The chain is built from TRBV6-2 or TRBV6-3 and TRBJ2-1; the match to TRBD2 covers 9 bases. Germline V lookup: CDR1 MNHEY, CDR2 SVGEGT. The CDR3 length is 15 residues. The V and J ends lost 6 bases and 4 bases, in that order; junction bases with no gene match: 7. The CDR3 region has the DNA TGTGCCAGCAGACCCAGCGGGGGGATATACAATGAGCAGTTCTTC. Its protein product is CASRPSGGIYNEQFF.

This clonotype has a single count. The CDR3 loop reads CASISGYNEQFF. The CDR3 nucleotides are TGTGCCAGCATCAGCGGTTACAATGAGCAGTTCTTC. This chain links TRBV6-5 with TRBJ2-1; tentatively, D is TRBD2 (5 bases). Germline lookup yields CDR1 MNHEY and CDR2 SVGAGI. V shed 7 bases and J shed 4 bases, with 8 bases lying between them. This CDR3 region has 12 residues.

Note on this clonotype: One end of the junction does not line up with germline, which may come from a read error. This chain links TRBV27 with TRBJ1-6, with 7 bases that match TRBD1. In germline, CDR1 is MNHEY, CDR2 SMNVEV (reference sequence). This CDR3 is 15 amino acids long. CDR3 nucleotide sequence: TGTGCCAGCGGTTTAACCGACAGGGCTAATTCACCCCTCCACTTT. Its protein is CASGLTDRANSPLHF.

The rearrangement joins TRBV6-2 or TRBV6-3 to TRBJ2-3; no reliable D call. Germline V gene sequence: CDR1 MNHEY, CDR2 SVGEGT. The CDR3 sequence is 14 residues long. V lost 6 bases, J lost 6 bases, and 16 bases lay in between. CDR3 bases: TGTGCCAGCAGACCCCTCATCTACTACGATACGCAGTATTTT. Translating gives CASRPLIYYDTQYF.

V gene TRBV27 combines with J gene TRBJ2-1, with TRBD2 as a possible D gene (5 bases). The length of the CDR3 is 15 residues. With 3 bases removed from V and 0 bases from J, the gap between germline ends came to 9 bases. CDR1 and CDR2 (germline): MNHEY, SMNVEV (reference sequence). The CDR3 here is CASSFLGSSYNEQFF. Here the CDR3 DNA reads TGTGCCAGCAGTTTTCTGGGGAGCTCCTACAATGAGCAGTTCTTC.

This chain joins TRBV6-1 and TRBJ1-5; tentative D call: TRBD1 (5 bases). V was trimmed by 4 bases and J by 0 bases, leaving 19 bases between them. Germline lookup yields CDR1 MNHNS and CDR2 SASEGT. This CDR3 is 18 amino acids long. The CDR3 DNA reads as TGTGCCAGCAGTGGGACACAAGGAGGGGAGTATAGCAATCAGCCCCAGCATTTT. Encoded protein: CASSGTQGGEYSNQPQHF.

This clonotype was detected a few times. The V and J genes are TRBV5-1 and TRBJ2-5; 8 bases are shared with TRBD1. V gave up 0 bases and J gave up 2 bases; unmatched junction bases: 6. CDR1 is SGHRS, CDR2 YFSETQ, per germline. The CDR3 extends over 16 amino acids. The CDR3 DNA sequence: TGCGCCAGCAGCTTGGCCATCGGACAGGGACAAGAGACCCAGTACTTC. Amino acid sequence: CASSLAIGQGQETQYF.

V and J are TRBV10-3 and TRBJ2-5, with D perhaps TRBD2 (6 bases). Germline CDR1 and CDR2: ENHRY and SYGVKD. The germline V and J ends were trimmed by 8 bases and 11 bases, with 39 bases remaining between them. This CDR3 contains 19 residues. In nucleotides, the CDR3 is TGTGCCATCCAAAAGACCAGGGCGGGGAGAGTGGCAGGGTGGCATGAGCAGTACTTC. It translates to CAIQKTRAGRVAGWHEQYF.

In this sample, this clonotype turned up once. The genes are TRBV27 and TRBJ2-1; possible D gene TRBD2, 6 bases. CDR3 length equals 14 residues. Looked up from germline, CDR1 is MNHEY and CDR2 is SMNVEV (reference sequence). Deletions cut 7 bases from V and 4 bases from J, with 14 bases between. The CDR3 DNA follows: TGTGCCAGCACCGGAGGGCTGGAGTACAATGAGCAGTTCTTC. It is translated as CASTGGLEYNEQFF.

This sequence joins TRBV20-1 and TRBJ2-7; no definite D call. With the DNA end fitting TRBJ2-5 better, the J assignment may be wrong. The germline CDR1 and CDR2 sequences are DFQATT and SNEGSKA (reference sequence). This CDR3 has 13 amino acids. CDR3 in DNA: TGCAGTGCTAGAGATCGAGTGATGGAGACCCAGTACTTC. This encodes CSARDRVMETQYF.

The chain is built from TRBV7-9 and TRBJ1-4; 7 positions agree with TRBD1. CDR3 length: 14 amino acids. Trimming cost V 5 bases and J 0 bases; bases outside gene matches: 0. The germline V gene has CDR1 SEHNR and CDR2 FQNEAQ (reference sequence). DNA for the CDR3: TGTGCCAGCAGCGGACAGGCAACTAATGAAAAACTGTTTTTT. It codes for CASSGQATNEKLFF.

This clonotype was counted only a few times. The chain has TRBV4-3 and TRBJ2-2, with 7 bases aligning to TRBD2. V gave up 1 base and J gave up 6 bases; unmatched junction bases: 5. The CDR3 length is 15 residues. Germline CDR1 LGHNA, CDR2 YSLEER. DNA for the CDR3: TGCGCCAGCAGCCAAGGCGGGAGCTCTGCCGGGGAGCTGTTTTTT. Amino acid sequence: CASSQGGSSAGELFF.

This clonotype was counted at least ten times. The chain carries TRBV28 and TRBJ2-7; the D gene is possibly TRBD2 (5 bases). V was cut by 5 bases and J by 5 bases, with 13 bases left in between. The germline V gene encodes CDR1 MDHEN and CDR2 SYDVKM. The CDR3 is made up of 13 amino acids. This CDR3 reads CASSPLMRDEQYF. DNA for the CDR3: TGTGCCAGCAGTCCGCTGATGAGGGACGAGCAGTACTTC.

The V and J genes are TRBV5-8 and TRBJ2-5; D remains ambiguous. The V gene lost 4 bases and the J gene lost 11 bases, with 21 bases spanning the gap. The CDR3 extends over 14 amino acids. In germline, CDR1 is SGHTS, CDR2 YDEGEE. The chain's CDR3 is CASSPIGTHNEQYF. CDR3 in DNA: TGTGCCAGCAGCCCGATCGGAACCCACAATGAGCAGTACTTC.

The chain combines TRBV28 with TRBJ2-4; perhaps TRBD1 as D (6 bases). The end of the DNA fits TRBJ2-7 better, so the J call may be wrong. Per germline, CDR1 MDHEN and CDR2 SYDVKM. The CDR3 length is 14 residues. CDR3: CASSSARTVREQYF. DNA for the CDR3: TGTGCCAGCAGTTCAGCGCGGACAGTCCGCGAGCAGTACTTC.

The chain uses TRBV2 and TRBJ1-1; D is unresolved. Germline-derived CDR1 and CDR2 are SNHLY and FYNNEI. V lost 1 base, J lost 0 bases, and 6 bases lay in between. The CDR3 runs to 14 residues. As DNA, the CDR3 is TGTGCCAGCAGTGAAGGGGAAATGAACACTGAAGCTTTCTTT. As protein: CASSEGEMNTEAFF. Together with reference TRBV2 and TRBJ1-1, the CDR3 gives the full variable domain: EPEVTQTPSHQVTQMGQEVILRCVPISNHLYFYWYRQILGQKVEFLVSFYNNEISEKSEIFDDQFSVERPDGSNFTLKIRSTKLEDSAMYFCASSEGEMNTEAFFGQGTRLTVV.

The V and J genes are TRBV18 and TRBJ2-3; 8 bases match TRBD1. The CDR3 length is 15 residues. V lost 5 bases to trimming and J lost 3 bases; unmatched junction nucleotides: 7. The V gene's germline CDR1 is KGHSH and CDR2 LQKENI. Here the CDR3 DNA reads TGTGCCAGCTCATCATGGACAGGGCGGACAGATACGCAGTATTTT. Translated: CASSSWTGRTDTQYF.

The CDR3, as DNA: TGCGCCAGCAGTATTCGCGGGACAGGGCAAGAGACCCAGTACTTC. Its protein is CASSIRGTGQETQYF. The chain joins TRBV5-1 to TRBJ2-5, with 9 positions matching TRBD1. Germline CDR1 SGHRS, CDR2 YFSETQ. This CDR3 spans 15 amino acids. Trimming removed 5 bases from V and 2 bases from J; junction bases left unmatched: 7.

The chain couples TRBV7-9 to TRBJ1-2; 7 nucleotides align to TRBD1. CDR1 SEHNR and CDR2 FQNEAQ come from the germline V gene (reference sequence). With V trimmed by 4 bases and J by 4 bases, 9 bases remained unmatched. This CDR3 spans 15 amino acids. The CDR3 DNA reads as TGTGCCAGCAGCTCCGGGACAGAAAAAATCTATGGCTACACCTTC. Its protein is CASSSGTEKIYGYTF.

V and J are TRBV2 and TRBJ2-1, with D unresolved. This CDR3 has 14 residues. Deletions cut 0 bases from V and 6 bases from J, with 9 bases between. Germline V gives CDR1 SNHLY, CDR2 FYNNEI. The CDR3 DNA reads TGTGCCAGCAGTGAAGCGCTTCTGGGCAATGAGCAGTTCTTC. Amino acid sequence: CASSEALLGNEQFF. The full variable domain, in which reference TRBV2 and TRBJ2-1 provide the parts outside the CDR3, is EPEVTQTPSHQVTQMGQEVILRCVPISNHLYFYWYRQILGQKVEFLVSFYNNEISEKSEIFDDQFSVERPDGSNFTLKIRSTKLEDSAMYFCASSEALLGNEQFFGPGTRLTVL.

The rearrangement uses TRBV7-9 and TRBJ2-2; D tentatively fits TRBD1 or TRBD2 (5 bases each). This CDR3 is 15 amino acids long. V lost 7 bases and J lost 5, with 17 bases in between. Germline V gene lookup returns CDR1 SEHNR and CDR2 FQNEAQ (reference sequence). The CDR3 region is CASTSGTSTTGELFF. CDR3 nucleotides: TGTGCCAGCACCTCAGGGACGTCGACTACCGGGGAGCTGTTTTTT.